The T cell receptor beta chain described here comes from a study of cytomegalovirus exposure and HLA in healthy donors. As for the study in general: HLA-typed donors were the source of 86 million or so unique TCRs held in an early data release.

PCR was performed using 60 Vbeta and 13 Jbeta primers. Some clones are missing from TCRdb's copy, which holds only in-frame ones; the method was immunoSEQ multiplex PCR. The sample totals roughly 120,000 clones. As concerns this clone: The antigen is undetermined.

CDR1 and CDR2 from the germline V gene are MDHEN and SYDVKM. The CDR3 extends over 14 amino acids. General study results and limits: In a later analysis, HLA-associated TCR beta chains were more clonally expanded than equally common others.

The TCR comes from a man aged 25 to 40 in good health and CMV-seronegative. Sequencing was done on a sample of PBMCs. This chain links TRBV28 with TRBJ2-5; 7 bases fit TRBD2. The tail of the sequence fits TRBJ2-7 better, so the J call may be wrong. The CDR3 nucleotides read TGTGCCAGCAGTCTCCTAGCGGCCAACTACGAGCAGTACTTC. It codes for CASSLLAANYEQYF.